This T cell receptor beta chain comes out of a study of blood T cell repertoires in COVID-19. On the study more broadly: Both acute and convalescent COVID-19 samples were obtained from the United States, Italy and Spain.

Self-reported history from a screening survey and questionnaire set each donor's cohort. Germline lookup yields CDR1 SGHRS and CDR2 YFSETQ. V was pared by 2 bases and J by 5 bases, with 13 bases of the junction left unmatched. The CDR3 extends over 17 amino acids. This clone was detected only once. Per the authors' pipeline: Reference gene primer amplification in the assay estimated nucleated cell counts. The assay was immunoSEQ multiplex PCR, and TCRdb's table has in-frame clones only and misses some. That table gives V, J and clone size, and the DNA gave D and trimming. The table includes some 320,000 clones, around nine tenths detected once.

This sequence originates from a woman aged 50 to 60 who had been exposed to COVID-19. The chain uses TRBV5-1 and TRBJ1-1; 9 nucleotides agree with TRBD1. Material: PBMCs or T cells enriched from blood (not recorded which). CDR3 nucleotide sequence: TGCGCCAGCAGCTTTCTTATGCTGCCGGGACAGGGAACTGAAGCTTTCTTT. This translates into CASSFLMLPGQGTEAFF.